The present T cell receptor beta chain was sequenced within a study of neurological immune-mediated disorders. This clonotype has a count of ten or more. The cDNA was synthesized by means of template-switch 5'RACE, which was carried out with 10-nucleotide random UMIs. TCRdb re-called the 5' RACE reads with MiXCR, one entry per CDR3 protein. The table shows 40,000 or so distinct CDR3 sequences, with less than 8.5% occurring only once. Trimming stripped 0 bases from V and 0 bases from J, with 9 bases between. This CDR3 comprises 15 residues. From germline, CDR1 is SGHRS and CDR2 YFSETQ. The V and J genes are TRBV5-1 and TRBJ1-1; no firm D call. The TCR comes from a woman aged 40 to 50 in good health. Material: PBMCs. DNA of the CDR3: TGCGCCAGCAGCTTGGGACGGAACTTGAACACTGAAGCTTTCTTT. It specifies CASSLGRNLNTEAFF.